This T cell receptor (beta chain) was found in a study of blood T cell repertoires in COVID-19. Study-level information: The United States, Italy and Spain provided the acute and convalescent COVID-19 samples.

Participant age was 18 to 89 years, and participants resided in fewer than 25 US areas. Recovered participants had two consecutive negative NP/OP PCR tests, healthcare professional clearance, or symptom resolution. Authors' analysis steps: Reference gene primer amplification in the assay estimated nucleated cell counts. TCRdb's table, derived via immunoSEQ multiplex PCR, lists solely in-frame clones and lacks some. The V and J calls and clone size are taken from that table; D and trimming were inferred from the DNA. The repertoire holds about 210,000 clones, with roughly 77% as singletons. The source material was PBMCs or T cells enriched from blood (not recorded which). The receptor was derived from a man in his forties who had recovered from COVID-19.

The CDR3 DNA is TGCGCCAGCAGCTTCTACGGGACAGATAATTCACCCCTCCACTTT. Its protein is CASSFYGTDNSPLHF. The chain carries TRBV5-1 and TRBJ1-6; 7 positions agree with TRBD1. V lost 2 bases, J lost 5 bases, and 4 bases stayed unmatched. Germline V CDR1 and CDR2: SGHRS, YFSETQ. The CDR3 consists of 15 residues.